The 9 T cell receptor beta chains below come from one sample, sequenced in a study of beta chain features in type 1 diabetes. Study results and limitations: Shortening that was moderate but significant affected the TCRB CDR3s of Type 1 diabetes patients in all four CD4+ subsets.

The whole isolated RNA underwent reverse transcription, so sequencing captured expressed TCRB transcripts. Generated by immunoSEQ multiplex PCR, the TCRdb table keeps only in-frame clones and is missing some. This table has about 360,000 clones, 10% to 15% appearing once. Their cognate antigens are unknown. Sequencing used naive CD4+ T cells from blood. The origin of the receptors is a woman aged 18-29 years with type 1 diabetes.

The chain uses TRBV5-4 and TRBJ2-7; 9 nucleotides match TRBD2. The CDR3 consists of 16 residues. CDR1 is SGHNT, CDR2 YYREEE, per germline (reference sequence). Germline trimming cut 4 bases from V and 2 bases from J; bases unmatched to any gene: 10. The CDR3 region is CASSLPPSGTTYEQYF. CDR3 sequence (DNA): TGTGCCAGCAGCCTTCCCCCTAGCGGGACCACCTACGAGCAGTACTTC.

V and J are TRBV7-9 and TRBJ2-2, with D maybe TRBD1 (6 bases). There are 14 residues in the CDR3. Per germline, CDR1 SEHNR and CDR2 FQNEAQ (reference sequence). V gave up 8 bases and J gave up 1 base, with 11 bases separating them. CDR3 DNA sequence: TGTGCCAGCCAGGGGTTTGAGAACACCGGGGAGCTGTTTTTT. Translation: CASQGFENTGELFF.

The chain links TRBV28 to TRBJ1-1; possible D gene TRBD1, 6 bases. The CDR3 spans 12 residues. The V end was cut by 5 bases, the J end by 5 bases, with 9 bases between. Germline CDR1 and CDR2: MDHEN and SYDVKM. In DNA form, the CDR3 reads TGTGCCAGCAGTAGGACAGAGACTGAAGCTTTCTTT. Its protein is CASSRTETEAFF.

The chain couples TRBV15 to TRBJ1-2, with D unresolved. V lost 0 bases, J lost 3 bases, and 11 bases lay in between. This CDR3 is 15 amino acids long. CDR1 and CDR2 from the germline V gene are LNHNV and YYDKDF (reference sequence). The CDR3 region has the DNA TGTGCCACCAGCAGAGATTTCACAGCCTACTATGGCTACACCTTC. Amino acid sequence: CATSRDFTAYYGYTF.

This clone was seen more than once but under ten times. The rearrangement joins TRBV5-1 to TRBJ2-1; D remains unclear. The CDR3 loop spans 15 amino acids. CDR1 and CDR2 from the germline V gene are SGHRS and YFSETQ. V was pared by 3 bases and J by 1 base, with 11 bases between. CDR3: CASSYSPRSYNEQFF. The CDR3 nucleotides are TGCGCCAGCAGCTATAGTCCGCGATCCTACAATGAGCAGTTCTTC. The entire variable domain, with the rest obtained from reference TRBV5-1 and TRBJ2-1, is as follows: KAGVTQTPRYLIKTRGQQVTLSCSPISGHRSVSWYQQTPGQGLQFLFEYFSETQRNKGNFPGRFSGRQFSNSRSEMNVSTLELGDSALYLCASSYSPRSYNEQFFGPGTRLTVL.

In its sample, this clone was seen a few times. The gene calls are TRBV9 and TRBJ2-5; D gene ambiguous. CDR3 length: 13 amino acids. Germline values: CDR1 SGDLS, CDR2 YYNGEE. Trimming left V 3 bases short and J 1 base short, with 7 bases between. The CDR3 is CASSADIQETQYF. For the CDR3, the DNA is TGTGCCAGCAGCGCAGACATCCAAGAGACCCAGTACTTC.

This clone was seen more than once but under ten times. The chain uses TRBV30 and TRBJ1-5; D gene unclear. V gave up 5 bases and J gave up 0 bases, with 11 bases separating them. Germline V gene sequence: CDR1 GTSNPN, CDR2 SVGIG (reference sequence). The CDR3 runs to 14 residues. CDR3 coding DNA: TGTGCCTGGTCGACCCTAGCTAGCAATCAGCCCCAGCATTTT. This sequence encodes CAWSTLASNQPQHF.

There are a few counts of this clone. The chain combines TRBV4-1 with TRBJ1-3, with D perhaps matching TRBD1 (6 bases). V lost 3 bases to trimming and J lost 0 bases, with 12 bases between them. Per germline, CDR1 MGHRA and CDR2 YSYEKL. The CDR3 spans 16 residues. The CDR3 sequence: CASSQEDRRSGNTIYF. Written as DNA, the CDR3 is TGCGCCAGCAGCCAGGAAGACAGGCGCTCTGGAAACACCATATATTTT.

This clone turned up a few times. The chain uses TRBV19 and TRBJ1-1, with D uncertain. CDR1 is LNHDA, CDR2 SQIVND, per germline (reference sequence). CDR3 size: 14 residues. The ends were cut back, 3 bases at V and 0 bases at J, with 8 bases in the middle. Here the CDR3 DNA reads TGTGCCAGTAGTATCAACACCCTGAACACTGAAGCTTTCTTT. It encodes CASSINTLNTEAFF.